The source of this T cell receptor (beta chain) is a study of blood T cell repertoires in COVID-19. Overall study context: Sources were T cells, B-cell-depleted T cells, or PBMCs; the material itself was cDNA or gDNA.

Data came from immunoSEQ multiplex PCR; TCRdb stores just in-frame clones and leaves some out. Altogether 150,000 to 200,000 clones are present, roughly 70% being singletons, with the ten largest covering less than 3%. Losses at the gene ends were 4 bases for V and 6 bases for J; bases not matched to a gene: 8. This CDR3 has 14 residues. CDR1 SGHTA and CDR2 FQGNSA come from the germline V gene. The TCR was taken from an elderly woman with acute or convalescent COVID-19. The chain employs TRBV7-2 and TRBJ2-7; 8 nucleotides agree with TRBD1. The sequenced material came from peripheral blood. CDR3 coding DNA: TGTGCCAGCAGCTCTAGGACAGGGTCCGCCGAGCAGTACTTC. It codes for CASSSRTGSAEQYF.